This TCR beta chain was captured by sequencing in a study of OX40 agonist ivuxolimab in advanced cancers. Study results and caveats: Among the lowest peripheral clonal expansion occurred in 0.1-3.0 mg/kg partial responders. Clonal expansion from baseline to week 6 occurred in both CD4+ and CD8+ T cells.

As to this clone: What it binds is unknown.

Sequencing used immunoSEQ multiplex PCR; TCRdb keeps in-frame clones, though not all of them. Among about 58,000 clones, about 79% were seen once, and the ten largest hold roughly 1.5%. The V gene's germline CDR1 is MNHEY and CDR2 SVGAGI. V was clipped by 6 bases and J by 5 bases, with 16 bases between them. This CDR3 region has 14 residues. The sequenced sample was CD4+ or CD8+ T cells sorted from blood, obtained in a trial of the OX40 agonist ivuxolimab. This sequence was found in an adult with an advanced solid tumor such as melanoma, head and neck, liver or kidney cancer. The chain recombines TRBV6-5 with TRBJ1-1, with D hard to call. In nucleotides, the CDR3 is TGTGCCAGCAGCGAACCCGGGGTTAAGACTGAAGCTTTCTTT. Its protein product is CASSEPGVKTEAFF.